The 30 T cell receptor beta chains listed next were all sequenced from one sample in a study of T cells in Graves' hyperthyroidism and ophthalmopathy. From RNA transcripts, TCR beta CDR3 regions were amplified. An initial round of RT-PCR targeting the TCR CDR3 relied on the HTBI primer set. TCRdb reprocessed the multiplex PCR reads with MiXCR, giving one entry per CDR3 protein. Among some 650,000 distinct CDR3 sequences, approximately 15% were seen once, and the ten largest hold less than 3.5%. Source material: blood. The source of these receptors is a woman aged 40 to 49 with Graves' ophthalmopathy.

Only a few counts were recorded for this clonotype. The chain joins TRBV25-1 to TRBJ1-2; tentative D call: TRBD1 (5 bases). The V end was cut by 3 bases, the J end by 4 bases, with 12 bases between. CDR1 MGHDK and CDR2 SYGVNS come from the germline V gene. The CDR3 consists of 14 residues. The CDR3 reads CASSDRDVGYGYTF. The CDR3 DNA follows: TGTGCCAGCAGTGACAGGGACGTTGGCTATGGCTACACCTTC.

The chain is built from TRBV3-1 and TRBJ1-2; possibly TRBD1 for D (6 bases). V was pared by 1 base and J by 6 bases, with 15 bases between. The CDR3 contains 15 residues. Germline CDR1 is LGHDT and CDR2 is YNNKEL (reference sequence). This CDR3 reads CASSQVSGAVNGYTF. DNA of the CDR3: TGTGCCAGCAGCCAAGTGTCAGGGGCGGTTAATGGCTACACCTTC.

The sample holds a few counts of this clonotype. V gene TRBV6-1 combines with J gene TRBJ1-2; D possibly corresponds to TRBD1 (5 bases). V was pared by 3 bases and J by 4 bases, with 18 bases between. Germline V lookup: CDR1 MNHNS, CDR2 SASEGT. The CDR3 extends over 16 amino acids. The CDR3 nucleotides read TGTGCCAGCAGTGATGAGACAGCTTCACATATCTATGGCTACACCTTC. This sequence encodes CASSDETASHIYGYTF.

The chain uses TRBV29-1 and TRBJ2-1; maybe TRBD1 (5 bases). Looked up from germline, CDR1 is SQVTM and CDR2 is ANQGSEA. V shed 7 bases and J shed 6 bases, with 13 bases lying between them. CDR3 length: 12 amino acids. The CDR3: CSADQGGNEQFF. The CDR3 DNA sequence: TGCAGCGCTGACCAGGGCGGCAATGAGCAGTTCTTC.

This clonotype was seen at least ten times. The rearrangement links TRBV29-1 to TRBJ2-1; TRBD1 is a possible D gene (5 bases). Per germline, CDR1 SQVTM and CDR2 ANQGSEA. V dropped 4 bases and J dropped 4 bases, with 11 bases sitting between them. The CDR3 consists of 13 residues. CDR3 nucleotide sequence: TGCAGCGTTGGAGATCAGGGTTACAATGAGCAGTTCTTC. Translation gives CSVGDQGYNEQFF.

For this clonotype: A junction end diverges from the germline sequence, so it may reflect a read error. The chain couples TRBV29-1 to TRBJ2-1; 8 bases fit TRBD2. The CDR3 is 14 amino acids. The germline gives CDR1 SQVTM, CDR2 ANQGSEA. In DNA form, the CDR3 reads TGCAGCGTTCGGGGGGGCAACTCCTACAATGAGCAGCTCTTC. It translates to CSVRGGNSYNEQLF.

This clonotype was counted between two and nine times. The chain carries TRBV10-3 and TRBJ2-2, with TRBD1 matching over 7 bases. The junction had 5 bases not matched to a gene; V was cut back by 6 bases and J by 1 base. Germline V CDR1 and CDR2: ENHRY, SYGVKD. The length of the CDR3 is 15 residues. CDR3 in DNA: TGTGCCATCAGCCCGGGACAGATGAACACCGGGGAGCTGTTTTTT. Its translation is CAISPGQMNTGELFF.

Only a few counts were recorded for this clonotype. The chain recombines TRBV7-3 with TRBJ2-3; TRBD2 matches 14 bases. Germline CDR1 SGHTA, CDR2 FQGTGA. This CDR3 region has 17 residues. Trimming cost V 5 bases and J 6 bases; bases outside gene matches: 10. DNA for the CDR3: TGTGCCAGCAGCCGTTCCGGACTAGCGGGAGGTGGGGATACGCAGTATTTT. It yields the protein CASSRSGLAGGGDTQYF. The entire variable domain, with the rest obtained from reference TRBV7-3 and TRBJ2-3, is as follows: GAGVSQTPSNKVTEKGKYVELRCDPISGHTALYWYRQSLGQGPEFLIYFQGTGAADDSGLPNDRFFAVRPEGSVSTLKIQRTERGDSAVYLCASSRSGLAGGGDTQYFGPGTRLTVL.

This sequence joins TRBV6-2 or TRBV6-3 and TRBJ2-1, with no clear D. The CDR3 totals 14 residues. Trimming shortened V by 0 bases and J by 7 bases, and 10 bases separated the two germline ends. CDR1 and CDR2 from the germline V gene are MNHEY and SVGEGT. CDR3 DNA sequence: TGTGCCAGCAGTTACTCCGCCTATAGGAATGAGCAGTTCTTC. Translation: CASSYSAYRNEQFF.

Ten or more counts support this clonotype. The chain carries TRBV30 and TRBJ1-1, with D possibly being TRBD1 (6 bases). There are 13 residues in the CDR3. Trimming stripped 7 bases from V and 8 bases from J, with 20 bases between. CDR1 and CDR2 from the germline V gene are GTSNPN and SVGIG (reference sequence). The DNA for the CDR3 is TGTGCCTCCCCTGGCCCCCAAGGGGGGGAAGCTTTCTTT. This translates into CASPGPQGGEAFF.

The chain is built from TRBV6-1 and TRBJ2-3; a possible D gene is TRBD2 (6 bases). V was cut by 6 bases and J by 8 bases, with 9 bases left in between. CDR3 length equals 11 residues. Per germline, CDR1 MNHNS and CDR2 SASEGT. This CDR3 is CASRTGGTQYF. The CDR3 region has the DNA TGTGCCAGCAGAACCGGGGGTACGCAGTATTTT.

A note on this clonotype: This may come from a read error, since a much larger clone is one base off. This chain's CDR3 is CSANYRGPNTEAFF. DNA for the CDR3: TGCAGTGCTAATTACAGGGGGCCCAACACTGAAGCTTTCTTT. The chain uses TRBV20-1 and TRBJ1-1, with 9 bases lining up with TRBD1. The CDR3 extends over 14 amino acids. Germline CDR1 DFQATT, CDR2 SNEGSKA (reference sequence). V lost 4 bases to trimming and J lost 2 bases; unmatched junction nucleotides: 5.

This clonotype was picked up a small number of times. V gene TRBV20-1 combines with J gene TRBJ1-2; the D gene is possibly TRBD1 (5 bases). The V gene's germline CDR1 is DFQATT and CDR2 SNEGSKA (reference sequence). The V end was cut by 5 bases, the J end by 8 bases, with 30 bases between. The CDR3 has 17 amino acids. CDR3: CSAPAGDRALPAGGYTF. The DNA for the CDR3 is TGCAGTGCTCCTGCCGGAGACAGAGCCCTTCCTGCGGGCGGCTACACCTTC.

The chain employs TRBV12-3 or TRBV12-4 and TRBJ1-1; D gene ambiguous. This CDR3 is built from 15 residues. V lost 3 bases, J lost 0 bases, and 11 bases lay in between. The CDR3 DNA follows: TGTGCCAGCAGTTTCTTCGGAGGACTGAACACTGAAGCTTTCTTT. Its translation: CASSFFGGLNTEAFF.

This clonotype was seen repeatedly, ten times or more. This sequence joins TRBV28 and TRBJ1-5; 10 bases fit TRBD1. CDR1 is MDHEN, CDR2 SYDVKM, per germline. The CDR3 sequence is 17 residues long. Germline trimming cut 1 base from V and 6 bases from J; bases unmatched to any gene: 9. The CDR3 coding sequence is TGTGCCAGCAGTTTATTCAGCTGGGACAGGGGTATTCAGCCCCAGCATTTT. Amino acids: CASSLFSWDRGIQPQHF.

The chain couples TRBV6-1 to TRBJ2-5, with 7 bases matching TRBD2. Germline lookup yields CDR1 MNHNS and CDR2 SASEGT. The CDR3 has 14 amino acids. With 1 base clipped from V and 1 base from J, the junction kept 0 bases outside the gene matches. CDR3 bases: TGTGCCAGCAGTGAAGGGACTAGCCAAGAGACCCAGTACTTC. Its translation is CASSEGTSQETQYF.

This clonotype showed up many times. The V gene is TRBV7-3, the J gene TRBJ2-7; 11 bases are shared with TRBD2. The V segment lost 5 bases and the J segment 7 bases; nucleotides outside the gene matches: 16. CDR3 size: 17 residues. Germline V gives CDR1 SGHTA, CDR2 FQGTGA. The CDR3 reads CASSQTGVAGGPGEQYF. CDR3 DNA sequence: TGTGCCAGCAGCCAAACCGGTGTAGCGGGAGGGCCGGGGGAGCAGTACTTC.

This clonotype was detected a few times. The V call is TRBV27, the J call TRBJ2-7, with 8 bases aligning to TRBD2. After removal of 4 bases from V and 0 bases from J, the junction contained 5 bases not matched to a gene. The CDR3 contains 15 residues. Germline V gives CDR1 MNHEY, CDR2 SMNVEV (reference sequence). For the CDR3, the DNA is TGTGCCAGCAGTTATACCGGGACTAGCTCCTACGAGCAGTACTTC. Translated: CASSYTGTSSYEQYF.

This clonotype was seen repeatedly, ten times or more. The chain has TRBV2 and TRBJ2-1; 11 bases match TRBD1. Germline values: CDR1 SNHLY, CDR2 FYNNEI. With V trimmed by 7 bases and J by 3 bases, 5 bases remained unmatched. This CDR3 has 15 amino acids. The CDR3 is CASTGTGGDYNEQFF. The CDR3 DNA is TGTGCCAGCACCGGGACAGGGGGAGACTACAATGAGCAGTTCTTC.

Points on this clonotype: This may arise from a read error, as a much more abundant clone is one base away. The V gene is TRBV9, the J gene TRBJ2-3, with 10 bases that match TRBD2. Germline lookup yields CDR1 SGDLS and CDR2 YYNGEE. The CDR3 contains 15 residues. V shed 2 bases and J 5 bases; nucleotides not matched to a gene: 5. CDR3 bases: TGTGCCAGCAGCGTTACTAGCGGGAATTTAGATACGCAGTATTTT. The encoded protein is CASSVTSGNLDTQYF. Looking up the rest from reference TRBV9 and TRBJ2-3 gives the full variable domain: DSGVTQTPKHLITATGQRVTLRCSPRSGDLSVYWYQQSLDQGLQFLIQYYNGEERAKGNILERFSAQQFPDLHSELNLSSLELGDSALYFCASSVTSGNLDTQYFGPGTRLTVL.

The chain uses TRBV25-1 and TRBJ2-3; 8 nucleotides match TRBD1. The CDR3 loop spans 15 amino acids. V trimming: 6 bases; J trimming: 3 bases; junction bases outside the gene matches: 8. Germline CDR1 MGHDK, CDR2 SYGVNS. CDR3 region: CASRGRQGNTDTQYF. The CDR3 DNA sequence: TGTGCCAGCAGGGGCCGACAGGGGAATACAGATACGCAGTATTTT.

Many counts were recorded for this clonotype. The gene calls are TRBV5-1 and TRBJ2-5, with D possibly TRBD1 on 6 matching bases. V was cut by 7 bases and J by 0 bases, with 16 bases left in between. The CDR3 loop spans 15 amino acids. The germline CDR1 and CDR2 sequences are SGHRS and YFSETQ. The DNA for the CDR3 is TGCGCCAGCGCAACGGACAGTTGGTACCAAGAGACCCAGTACTTC. This translates into CASATDSWYQETQYF.

V and J are TRBV18 and TRBJ2-4, with D perhaps matching TRBD1 (5 bases). V lost 0 bases to trimming and J lost 11 bases, with 17 bases between them. In germline, CDR1 is KGHSH, CDR2 LQKENI. The length of the CDR3 is 15 residues. CDR3 loop: CASSPPSLQGGVQYF. The DNA of the CDR3 is TGTGCCAGCTCACCACCGTCTCTTCAGGGTGGAGTTCAGTACTTC.

At least ten counts were recorded for this clonotype. The chain is built from TRBV18 and TRBJ2-3; unclear D gene. This CDR3 has 14 residues. The V end was cut by 0 bases, the J end by 2 bases, with 6 bases between. Germline-derived CDR1 and CDR2 are KGHSH and LQKENI. CDR3 loop: CASSPPGPTDTQYF. CDR3 DNA sequence: TGTGCCAGCTCACCACCCGGACCCACAGATACGCAGTATTTT.

This clonotype was detected many times. J is TRBJ2-5 and V is TRBV3-1; 7 nucleotides agree with TRBD2. The CDR3 totals 15 residues. V shed 2 bases, J shed 5 bases, and the junction held 8 bases outside the gene matches. Germline V lookup: CDR1 LGHDT, CDR2 YNNKEL (reference sequence). CDR3 protein: CASSQRDYPGETQYF. CDR3 coding DNA: TGTGCCAGCAGCCAACGGGACTATCCCGGGGAGACCCAGTACTTC.

This clonotype showed up many times. J is TRBJ2-7 and V is TRBV7-2, with 7 positions matching TRBD1. Trimming removed 6 bases from V and 5 bases from J; junction bases left unmatched: 4. Per germline, CDR1 SGHTA and CDR2 FQGNSA. This CDR3 has 12 amino acids. CDR3 sequence reads: CASSSTGDEQYF. Here the CDR3 DNA reads TGTGCCAGCAGTTCCACAGGGGACGAGCAGTACTTC.

This chain joins TRBV5-1 and TRBJ2-1; D is unresolved. Trimming took 4 bases from V and 0 from J, leaving 11 bases between them. The CDR3 contains 15 residues. The V gene's germline CDR1 is SGHRS and CDR2 YFSETQ. DNA of the CDR3: TGCGCCAGCAGCCCCTCCTGGGTCTCCTACAATGAGCAGTTCTTC. It specifies CASSPSWVSYNEQFF.

There are many counts of this clonotype. This chain uses TRBV15 with TRBJ2-3, with D unresolved. V lost 0 bases to trimming and J lost 4 bases, with 8 bases between them. Germline assignment: CDR1 LNHNV and CDR2 YYDKDF (reference sequence). The CDR3 spans 14 residues. In DNA form, the CDR3 reads TGTGCCACCAGCAGAGAATTTGGCGCAGATACGCAGTATTTT. Translation: CATSREFGADTQYF.

This clonotype was seen more than once but under ten times. This sequence joins TRBV20-1 and TRBJ1-2; D uncertain. The CDR3 consists of 13 residues. Trimming cost V 5 bases and J 7 bases, with 17 bases left between them. In germline, CDR1 is DFQATT, CDR2 SNEGSKA (reference sequence). The chain's CDR3 is CSARLSYLPGYTF. DNA for the CDR3: TGCAGTGCTCGCCTCTCATATCTCCCTGGCTACACCTTC.

This clonotype was observed a handful of times. The CDR3 loop is CASGLAGRSDTQYF. CDR3 in DNA: TGTGCCAGCGGACTAGCCGGTCGCTCGGATACGCAGTATTTT. This chain joins TRBV6-1 and TRBJ2-3, with TRBD2 matching 8 bases. CDR3 length equals 14 residues. V was pared by 8 bases and J by 6 bases, with 10 bases of the junction left unmatched. CDR1 is MNHNS, CDR2 SASEGT, per germline.